A selection of T cell receptor beta chains follows, all from one sample in a study of shared T cell receptors in the human thymus. Clones were sequenced by immunoSEQ multiplex PCR, and TCRdb holds only the in-frame ones, with some missing. The sample has over 450,000 clones, approximately 80% seen once. The sample also formed part of further work on human thymus T cells.

Sequenced input: thymocytes. These receptors were taken from a boy under two years old with a congenital heart defect. The CDR3 runs from the conserved cysteine through the conserved F or W. D genes are given only for firm matches. Not all rows give a size; the values are once, few, many and, for expanded clones, a class.

>TRBV6-4|TRBJ1-2|.|.
TGTGCCAGCAGACCGGACAGCAACTATGGCTACACCTTC
CASRPDSNYGYTF
>TRBV4-1|TRBJ1-1|.|TRBD1
TGCGCCAGCAGCCAGCGGGGACAGGGGGAAGCTTTCTTT
CASSQRGQGEAFF
>TRBV5-5|TRBJ1-5|.|TRBD1
TGTGCCAGCAGCACAGGGGTGAAGGATCAGCCCCAGCATTTT
CASSTGVKDQPQHF
>TRBV18|TRBJ2-3|.|TRBD2
TGTGCCAGCTCACCACAGGGACTAGCGGGAGTCCCAGATACGCAGTATTTT
CASSPQGLAGVPDTQYF
>TRBV5-4|TRBJ1-4|.|.
TGTGCCAGCAGCCAGGACGGGATCCCTGGGGAACTGTTTTTT
CASSQDGIPGELFF
>TRBV28|TRBJ2-7|.|.
TGTGCCAGCAGTTTACCCACTAGGCTCGAGCAGTACTTC
CASSLPTRLEQYF
>TRBV10-2|TRBJ1-5|.|TRBD1
TGCGCCAGCAGCCCAAGGACAGGGGGTAGGCCCCAGCATTTT
CASSPRTGGRPQHF
>TRBV16|TRBJ2-1|few|.
TGTGCCAGCAGCCAGAACCGGGATGAGCAGTTCTTC
CASSQNRDEQFF
>TRBV5-4|TRBJ2-7|.|TRBD2
TGTGCCAGCAGCGGGGGTAAAGCGGGAGATCAGGAGCAGTACTTC
CASSGGKAGDQEQYF
>TRBV10-3|TRBJ2-7|.|.
TGTGCCATCAGCGTCTCCTACGAGCAGTACTTC
CAISVSYEQYF
>TRBV4-2|TRBJ2-7|.|.
TGTGCCAGCAGCCAAGACAGCGGGACACGGGCGTACGAGCAGTACTTC
CASSQDSGTRAYEQYF
>TRBV19|TRBJ1-1|few|.
TGTGCCAGTAGTATCCCAGGCGAAGCTTTCTTT
CASSIPGEAFF
>TRBV6-4|TRBJ2-3|few|TRBD2
TGTGCCAGCAGTGACCGGATCGCCTTTGGGACTAGCGGGATAAGAACCAGCACAGATACGCAGTATTTT
CASSDRIAFGTSGIRTSTDTQYF
>TRBV30|TRBJ1-2|.|TRBD1
TGTGCCTCTTACTACCTAGACAGGGGAGGGGATTATGGCTACACCTTC
CASYYLDRGGDYGYTF
>TRBV7-9|TRBJ2-1|.|TRBD1
TGTGCCAGCAGACCCAGGACAGGGCTCCCCTACAATGAGCAGTTCTTC
CASRPRTGLPYNEQFF
>TRBV19|TRBJ1-4|.|.
TGTGCCTCCTCTTCAACTAATGAAAAACTGTTTTTT
CASSSTNEKLFF
>TRBV12-2|TRBJ1-1|.|.
TGTGCAAGTCGCAACCGACAGGGGGTAGAAACTGAAGCTTTCTTT
CASRNRQGVETEAFF
>TRBV30|TRBJ2-5|.|.
TGTGCCTGGAGTCTAGGCCCTCAGGGGAAACCCAAAGAGACCCAGTACTTC
CAWSLGPQGKPKETQYF
>TRBV6-5|TRBJ2-7|.|TRBD2
TGTGCCAGCAGTTTCACTAGCGGGCCTAGCTCCTACGAGCAGTACTTC
CASSFTSGPSSYEQYF
>TRBV6-6|TRBJ2-3|.|.
TGTGCCAGCAGTTACAGGGAGATGGAAGATACGCAGTATTTT
CASSYREMEDTQYF